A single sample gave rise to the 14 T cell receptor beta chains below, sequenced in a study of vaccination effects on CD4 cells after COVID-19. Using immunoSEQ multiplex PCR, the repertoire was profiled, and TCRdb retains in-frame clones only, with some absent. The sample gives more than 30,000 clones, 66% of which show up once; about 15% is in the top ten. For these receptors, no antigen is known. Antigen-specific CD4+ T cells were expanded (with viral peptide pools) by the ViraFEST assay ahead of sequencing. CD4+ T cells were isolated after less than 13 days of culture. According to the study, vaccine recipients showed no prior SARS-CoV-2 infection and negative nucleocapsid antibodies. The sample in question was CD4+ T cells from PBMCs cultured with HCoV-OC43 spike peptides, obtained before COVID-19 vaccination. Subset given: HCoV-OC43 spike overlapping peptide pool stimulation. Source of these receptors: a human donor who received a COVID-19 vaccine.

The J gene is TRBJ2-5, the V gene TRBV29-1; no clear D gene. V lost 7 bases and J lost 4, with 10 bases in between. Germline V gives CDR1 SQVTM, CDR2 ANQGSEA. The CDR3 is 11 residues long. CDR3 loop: CSARMGETQYF. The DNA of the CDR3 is TGCAGCGCCCGGATGGGAGAGACCCAGTACTTC.

The DNA of the CDR3 is TGCGCCAGCAGCTTGGCTCCACTAGCGGGGCCGTACGAGCAGTACTTC. Protein: CASSLAPLAGPYEQYF. The V and J genes are TRBV5-1 and TRBJ2-7; the match to TRBD2 covers 10 bases. Trimming removed 0 bases from V and 4 bases from J; junction bases left unmatched: 7. The germline V gene has CDR1 SGHRS and CDR2 YFSETQ. The CDR3 totals 16 residues.

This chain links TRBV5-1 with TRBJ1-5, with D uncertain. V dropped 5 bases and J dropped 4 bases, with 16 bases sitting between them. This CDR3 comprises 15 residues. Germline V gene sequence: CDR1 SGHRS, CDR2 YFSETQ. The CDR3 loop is CASSYRSGANQPQHF. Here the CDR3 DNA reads TGCGCCAGCAGTTATCGGAGTGGTGCTAATCAGCCCCAGCATTTT.

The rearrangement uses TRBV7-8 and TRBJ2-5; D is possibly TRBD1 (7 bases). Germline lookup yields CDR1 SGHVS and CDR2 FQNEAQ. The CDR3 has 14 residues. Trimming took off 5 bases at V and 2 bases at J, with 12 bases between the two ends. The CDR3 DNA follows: TGTGCCAGCAGCCCAGGGGGGAGGCAAGAGACCCAGTACTTC. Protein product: CASSPGGRQETQYF.

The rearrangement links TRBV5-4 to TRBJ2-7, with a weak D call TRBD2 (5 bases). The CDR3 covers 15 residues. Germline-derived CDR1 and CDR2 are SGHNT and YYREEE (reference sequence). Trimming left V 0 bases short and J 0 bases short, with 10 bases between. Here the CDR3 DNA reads TGTGCCAGCAGCTTGGAGGCCGGGAACTCCTACGAGCAGTACTTC. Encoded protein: CASSLEAGNSYEQYF.

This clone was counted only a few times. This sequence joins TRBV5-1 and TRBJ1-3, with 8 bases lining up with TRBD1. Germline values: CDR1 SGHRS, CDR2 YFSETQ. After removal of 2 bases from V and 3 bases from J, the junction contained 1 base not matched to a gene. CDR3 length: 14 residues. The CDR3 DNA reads TGCGCCAGCAGCTTCGGACAGGGTGGAAACACCATATATTTT. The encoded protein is CASSFGQGGNTIYF.

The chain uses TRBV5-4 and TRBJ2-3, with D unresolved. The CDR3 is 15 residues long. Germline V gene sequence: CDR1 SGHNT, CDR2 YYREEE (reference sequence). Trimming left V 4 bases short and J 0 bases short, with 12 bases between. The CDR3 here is CASSRAETSTDTQYF. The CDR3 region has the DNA TGTGCCAGCAGCCGGGCGGAAACTAGCACAGATACGCAGTATTTT. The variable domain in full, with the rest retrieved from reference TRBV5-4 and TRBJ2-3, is ETGVTQSPTHLIKTRGQQVTLRCSSQSGHNTVSWYQQALGQGPQFIFQYYREEENGRGNFPPRFSGLQFPNYSSELNVNALELDDSALYLCASSRAETSTDTQYFGPGTRLTVL.

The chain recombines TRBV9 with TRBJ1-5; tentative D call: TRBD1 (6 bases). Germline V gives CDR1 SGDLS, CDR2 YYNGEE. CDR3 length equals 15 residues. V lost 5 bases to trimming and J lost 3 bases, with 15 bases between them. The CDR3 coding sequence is TGTGCCAGCAGTGAGACGGGACACCACAATCAGCCCCAGCATTTT. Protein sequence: CASSETGHHNQPQHF.

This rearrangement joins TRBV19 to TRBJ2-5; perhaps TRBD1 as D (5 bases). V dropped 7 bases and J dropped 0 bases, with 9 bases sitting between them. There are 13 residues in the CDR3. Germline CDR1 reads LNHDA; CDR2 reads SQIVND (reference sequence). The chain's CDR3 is CASMGQNQETQYF. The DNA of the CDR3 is TGTGCCAGTATGGGGCAGAACCAAGAGACCCAGTACTTC.

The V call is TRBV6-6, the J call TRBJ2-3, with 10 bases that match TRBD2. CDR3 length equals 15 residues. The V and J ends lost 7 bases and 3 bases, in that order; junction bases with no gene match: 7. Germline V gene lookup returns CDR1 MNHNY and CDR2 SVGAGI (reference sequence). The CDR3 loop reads CASTSGGWGTDTQYF. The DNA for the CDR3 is TGTGCCAGCACTAGCGGGGGATGGGGAACAGATACGCAGTATTTT.

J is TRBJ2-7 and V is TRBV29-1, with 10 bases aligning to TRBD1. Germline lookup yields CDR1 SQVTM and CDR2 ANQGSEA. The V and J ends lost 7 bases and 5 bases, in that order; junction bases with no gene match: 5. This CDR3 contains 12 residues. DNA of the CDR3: TGCAGCGGGACAGGGGGGCGGAACGAGCAGTACTTC. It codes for CSGTGGRNEQYF.

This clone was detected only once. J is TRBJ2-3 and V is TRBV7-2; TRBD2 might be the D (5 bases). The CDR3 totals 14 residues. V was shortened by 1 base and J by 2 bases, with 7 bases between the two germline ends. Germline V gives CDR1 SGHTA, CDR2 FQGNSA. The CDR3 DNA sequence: TGTGCCAGCAGCTTAGGGGGAGCCACAGATACGCAGTATTTT. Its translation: CASSLGGATDTQYF.

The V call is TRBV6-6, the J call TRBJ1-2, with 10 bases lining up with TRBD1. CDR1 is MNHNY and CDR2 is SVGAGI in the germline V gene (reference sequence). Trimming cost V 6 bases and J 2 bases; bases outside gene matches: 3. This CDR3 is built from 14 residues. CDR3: CASSPGQGNYGYTF. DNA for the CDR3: TGTGCCAGCAGCCCGGGACAGGGGAACTATGGCTACACCTTC.

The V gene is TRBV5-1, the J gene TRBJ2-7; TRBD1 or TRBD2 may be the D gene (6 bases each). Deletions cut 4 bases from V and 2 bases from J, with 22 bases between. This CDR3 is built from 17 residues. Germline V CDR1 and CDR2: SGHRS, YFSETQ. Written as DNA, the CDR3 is TGCGCCAGCAGCACGACCTCCGGGGGCACAGGACCCTACGAGCAGTACTTC. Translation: CASSTTSGGTGPYEQYF.